This T cell receptor (beta chain) emerged from a study of T-cell reconstitution after alpha-beta-depleted transplantation in children (dated by TCRdb to about 2016). In terms of the full investigation: Using TCR repertoire profiling, the study quantitatively followed how T-cell immune reconstitution unfolded in children after TCRalphabeta/CD19-depleted allogeneic hematopoietic cell transplantation.

Overall study results and their limits: Hyperexpanded clone frequencies declined over subsequent months; after one year, T-cell counts and TCRbeta diversity were mostly attributed to newly produced T cells. In some patients, the high TCRbeta diversity seen at day 60 was put down to recipient T cells and intrathymic progenitors that had survived conditioning. Apparently early alphabetaT-cell count recovery about two months after transplant reportedly relied on only several hundred rapidly expanded clones derived from non-depleted graft cells.

Library preparation employed PCR. Sequenced on an Illumina HiSeq 2500. Molecular barcoding was employed in the preparation of TCR libraries, with unique molecular identifiers being used to normalize TCRbeta repertoire quantification. TCRdb redid the processing of the public reads, applying fastp at Q25 and MiXCR, and retained in-frame beta chains. Here each entry gathers all rows of one CDR3 protein and keeps the most common genes and DNA. This sample has over 150,000 distinct CDR3 sequences in its table, and approximately 7% of those were observed once. The top ten hold 5.5% of the sample. This specimen's treatment or condition label, interpreted: allogeneic hematopoietic cell transplantation with graft depleted of TCRalphabeta T cells and CD19 B cells. The transplant recipients were children given TCRalphabeta/CD19-depleted allogeneic hematopoietic cell grafts. Spanning cysteine to phenylalanine, the CDR3 consists of 14 amino acids. Only the CDR3 DNA stays, 42 bases, in frame from base 1. From a lookup of the germline V gene (reference sequence), CDR1 and CDR2 are DFQATT and SNEGSKA. The germline V end is reduced by 6 bases and the J end by 5 bases; junction bases left unmatched: 5.

As regards this clonotype: The antigen this receptor binds is unknown. No qualities accompany the bases; no much larger clone lies one base away.

The sequencing here drew on PBMCs, taken before TCRalphabeta/CD19-depleted stem cell transplant. The sequence derives from a boy aged 2 to 9 with acute lymphoblastic leukemia, due to receive a stem cell transplant. The chain is made from TRBV20-1 and TRBJ2-5; 14 central bases correspond to TRBD2. The DNA reads TGCAGTGCAACCCGGACTAGCGGGGGGGAGACCCAGTACTTC. It translates to CSATRTSGGETQYF.